This TCR beta chain was identified in a study of T-cell reconstitution after alpha-beta-depleted transplantation in children. Construction of the TCRbeta library involved unique molecular identifiers. TCRdb passed the PCR reads through MiXCR, listing each CDR3 protein once. Altogether hundreds of thousands of distinct CDR3 sequences are present, approximately 30% being singletons, with the ten largest covering approximately 2.3%. V shed 5 bases and J shed 2 bases, with 10 bases lying between them. CDR1 and CDR2 (germline): SGHTA, FQGNSA. The CDR3 length is 13 residues. The source was PBMCs from the stem cell graft donor, collected from the stem cell graft. J is TRBJ2-7 and V is TRBV7-2, with D possibly being TRBD1 (5 bases). This receptor was identified in a human donor who donated a stem cell graft to a child with aplastic anemia. The CDR3 spells CASSQTQAYEQYV. The CDR3 coding sequence is TGTGCCAGCAGCCAGACACAGGCCTACGAGCAGTACGTC.